These 11 T cell receptor beta chains were sequenced from one sample in a study of T cells after yellow fever vaccination. TCRdb re-derived calls from the 5' RACE reads in MiXCR, one entry per CDR3 protein. The sample has about 430,000 distinct CDR3 sequences, roughly a sixth seen once. The sample consisted of PBMCs, taken before the yellow fever booster vaccination. These receptors all stem from a man aged 18 to 29 who received the YFV17D yellow fever vaccine.

This clonotype was observed at least ten times. The gene calls are TRBV5-1 and TRBJ1-1; D is undetermined. V was cut by 5 bases and J by 1 base, with 9 bases left in between. This CDR3 comprises 13 residues. From germline, CDR1 is SGHRS and CDR2 YFSETQ. For the CDR3, the DNA is TGCGCCAGCAGTCCGGACGGGAACACTGAAGCTTTCTTT. This codes for CASSPDGNTEAFF.

The rearrangement uses TRBV4-3 and TRBJ1-2; D not resolved. V dropped 0 bases and J dropped 1 base, with 9 bases sitting between them. Germline V gene data show CDR1 as LGHNA and CDR2 as YSLEER. This CDR3 comprises 15 residues. The CDR3 sequence is CASSQESNNNYGYTF. The CDR3 DNA sequence: TGCGCCAGCAGCCAAGAGTCAAACAATAACTATGGCTACACCTTC.

This rearrangement joins TRBV18 to TRBJ1-1; unclear D gene. V was shortened by 3 bases and J by 6 bases, with 14 bases between the two germline ends. This CDR3 region has 14 residues. Germline lookup yields CDR1 KGHSH and CDR2 LQKENI. CDR3 in amino acids: CASSPLVYDAEAFF. The CDR3 region has the DNA TGTGCCAGCTCACCCCTAGTATACGACGCTGAAGCTTTCTTT.

V usage is TRBV7-9 and J usage is TRBJ2-1, with D perhaps given as TRBD1 or TRBD2 (5 bases each). Trimming left V 7 bases short and J 3 bases short, with 16 bases between. The CDR3 runs 15 residues. The germline gives CDR1 SEHNR, CDR2 FQNEAQ (reference sequence). The CDR3: CASTGYGADYNEQFF. The CDR3 nucleotides read TGTGCCAGCACTGGTTACGGGGCTGACTACAATGAGCAGTTCTTC.

This chain's CDR3 is CASSQDLSKNTEAFF. The CDR3, as DNA: TGTGCCAGCAGCCAAGATCTTTCTAAGAACACTGAAGCTTTCTTT. The J gene is TRBJ1-1, the V gene TRBV4-2, with D hard to call. The CDR3 contains 15 residues. CDR1 and CDR2 (germline): LGHNA, YNFKEQ. V was shortened by 0 bases and J by 1 base, with 9 bases between the two germline ends.

V is TRBV9 and J is TRBJ2-5; tentatively, D is TRBD2 (6 bases). The V end lost 4 bases, the J end lost 5 bases, and 21 bases lay between the germline ends. The CDR3 consists of 16 residues. Per the germline V gene, CDR1 is SGDLS and CDR2 is YYNGEE. The CDR3 region has the DNA TGTGCCAGCAGCCCGTGGTCTTATGGGGGGTACGAGACCCAGTACTTC. Amino acid sequence: CASSPWSYGGYETQYF.

The chain employs TRBV20-1 and TRBJ2-7, with 9 bases lining up with TRBD1. With V trimmed by 2 bases and J by 0 bases, 5 bases remained unmatched. Germline V gene lookup returns CDR1 DFQATT and CDR2 SNEGSKA (reference sequence). This CDR3 has 15 amino acids. The CDR3 loop is CSARRGQGFSYEQYF. The CDR3 nucleotides read TGCAGTGCTAGACGAGGACAGGGGTTCTCCTACGAGCAGTACTTC.

This clonotype has a handful of counts. This chain uses TRBV7-3 with TRBJ1-1; D is unclear. This CDR3 is built from 13 residues. Germline V gene lookup returns CDR1 SGHTA and CDR2 FQGTGA. Trimming shortened V by 4 bases and J by 0 bases, and 6 bases separated the two germline ends. CDR3 DNA sequence: TGTGCCAGCAGCTCGGCCATGAACACTGAAGCTTTCTTT. Its protein product is CASSSAMNTEAFF.

This clonotype was seen many times. V gene TRBV20-1 combines with J gene TRBJ2-5; D gene unclear. CDR3 length: 13 residues. Germline CDR1 is DFQATT and CDR2 is SNEGSKA (reference sequence). V dropped 5 bases and J dropped 3 bases, with 13 bases sitting between them. CDR3 nucleotide sequence: TGCAGTGCTTACAAGGACCAGGAAGAGACCCAGTACTTC. Translating it yields CSAYKDQEETQYF.

This clonotype was recorded once. V usage is TRBV7-3 and J usage is TRBJ2-3, with unresolved D. The CDR3 length is 13 residues. Per the germline V gene, CDR1 is SGHTA and CDR2 is FQGTGA. V lost 5 bases and J lost 6, with 12 bases in between. The chain's CDR3 is CASSQSVMDTQYF. In DNA, the CDR3 is TGTGCCAGCAGCCAAAGTGTCATGGATACGCAGTATTTT.

The genes are TRBV19 and TRBJ2-7, with 8 bases that match TRBD1. The germline V gene has CDR1 LNHDA and CDR2 SQIVND (reference sequence). J lost 2 bases, V lost 6 bases, and 6 bases had no gene match. The length of the CDR3 is 14 residues. This CDR3 is CASSPTGATYEQYF. CDR3 DNA sequence: TGTGCCAGTAGCCCGACAGGGGCTACCTACGAGCAGTACTTC.